A single sample gave rise to the 20 T cell receptor beta chains below, sequenced in a study of blood T cell repertoires in COVID-19. Sequencing was performed with immunoSEQ multiplex PCR; in TCRdb, only in-frame clones are kept and a portion is missing. The repertoire consists of over 350,000 clones, with around 89% occurring once and the leading ten covering 4% to 4.5%. Sequencing used peripheral blood. Receptor source: a woman in her twenties or thirties with acute or convalescent COVID-19.

V is TRBV11-3 and J is TRBJ2-3; TRBD2 matches 8 bases. The CDR3 covers 15 residues. V lost 3 bases to trimming and J lost 4 bases; unmatched junction nucleotides: 6. Germline values: CDR1 SGHNT, CDR2 YENEEA. CDR3 nucleotide sequence: TGTGCCAGCAGCTTCTCGCGGGGGGAGGCAGATACGCAGTATTTT. This gives the protein CASSFSRGEADTQYF.

The chain recombines TRBV12-3 or TRBV12-4 with TRBJ2-1; possibly TRBD2 for D (7 bases). CDR3 length equals 13 residues. The V end lost 5 bases, the J end lost 7 bases, and 12 bases lay between the germline ends. CDR3 bases: TGTGCCAGCAGTCTCGGGGGGCCTAATGAGCAGTTCTTC. Translating it yields CASSLGGPNEQFF.

The chain links TRBV25-1 to TRBJ1-1; weak D call: TRBD1 (5 bases). The germline V gene encodes CDR1 MGHDK and CDR2 SYGVNS. This CDR3 is 14 amino acids long. V was cut by 2 bases and J by 7 bases, with 14 bases left in between. The CDR3 loop reads CASSEGLFGGEAFF. The CDR3 nucleotides are TGTGCCAGCAGTGAAGGTTTGTTCGGGGGTGAAGCTTTCTTT.

The CDR3 nucleotides read TGTGCCAGCAGTTTAGTAGGGGTTGAGCAGTTCTTC. Its protein is CASSLVGVEQFF. This sequence joins TRBV28 and TRBJ2-1; a possible D gene is TRBD1 (5 bases). The CDR3 consists of 12 residues. From germline, CDR1 is MDHEN and CDR2 SYDVKM. The ends were cut back, 2 bases at V and 9 bases at J, with 8 bases in the middle.

This clone showed up just a few times. The chain carries TRBV5-6 and TRBJ1-3; D is possibly TRBD1 (5 bases). The V and J ends lost 4 bases and 0 bases respectively, with 17 bases between them. Looked up from germline, CDR1 is SGHDT and CDR2 is YYEEEE. This CDR3 region has 17 residues. In nucleotides, the CDR3 is TGTGCCAGCAGCCCGAGAACCGGGACTTCCTCTGGAAACACCATATATTTT. Amino acid sequence: CASSPRTGTSSGNTIYF.

The J gene is TRBJ2-7, the V gene TRBV29-1; D is possibly TRBD1 (5 bases). From germline, CDR1 is SQVTM and CDR2 ANQGSEA. With 5 bases removed from V and 3 bases from J, the gap between germline ends came to 20 bases. This CDR3 comprises 15 residues. CDR3 protein: CSVQTQATPFYEQYF. CDR3 DNA: TGCAGCGTTCAGACACAGGCCACACCATTCTACGAGCAGTACTTC.

This clone is a singleton in its sample. This chain links TRBV6-6 with TRBJ1-2; no definite D call. V was clipped by 4 bases and J by 6 bases, with 21 bases between them. Looked up from germline, CDR1 is MNHNY and CDR2 is SVGAGI (reference sequence). This CDR3 comprises 16 residues. CDR3 DNA sequence: TGTGCCAGCAGTTTCCGGAAAACCCTGGACGGGGATGGCTACACCTTC. Its protein is CASSFRKTLDGDGYTF.

This clone was found once. J is TRBJ2-5 and V is TRBV5-5; D may be TRBD2 (5 bases). There are 13 residues in the CDR3. Germline lookup yields CDR1 SGHKS and CDR2 YYEKEE (reference sequence). V lost 5 bases, J lost 3 bases, and 11 bases lay in between. The CDR3 here is CASSPPGEETQYF. The DNA of the CDR3 is TGTGCCAGCAGTCCTCCCGGGGAAGAGACCCAGTACTTC.

This chain joins TRBV6-5 and TRBJ1-2; 7 bases are shared with TRBD1. Germline loops: CDR1 MNHEY, CDR2 SVGAGI. The trim removed 8 bases at V and 3 bases at J, leaving 9 bases unmatched. The CDR3 is made up of 14 amino acids. DNA of the CDR3: TGTGCCAGCGGGAGGAGGGGGCTTGACTATGGCTACACCTTC. This codes for CASGRRGLDYGYTF.

The chain carries TRBV5-4 and TRBJ1-4; D unresolved. Trimming took 5 bases from V and 5 from J, leaving 16 bases between them. The CDR3 covers 15 residues. The germline gives CDR1 SGHNT, CDR2 YYREEE (reference sequence). The CDR3 nucleotides are TGTGCCAGCAGTCCCAGGCGGGGTACCAATGAAAAACTGTTTTTT. Its translation is CASSPRRGTNEKLFF.

The chain links TRBV2 to TRBJ2-1; 12 bases agree with TRBD2. Germline CDR1 reads SNHLY; CDR2 reads FYNNEI. The V segment lost 6 bases and the J segment 1 base; nucleotides outside the gene matches: 10. This CDR3 contains 18 residues. The chain's CDR3 is CASRRASGGAGSYNEQFF. CDR3 bases: TGTGCCAGCAGACGAGCTAGCGGGGGGGCTGGGTCCTACAATGAGCAGTTCTTC.

The sample holds a few counts of this clone. The J gene is TRBJ1-2, the V gene TRBV9; a possible D gene is TRBD1 (6 bases). CDR3 length: 15 amino acids. The germline V gene encodes CDR1 SGDLS and CDR2 YYNGEE. The germline V and J ends were trimmed by 3 bases and 4 bases, with 16 bases remaining between them. The CDR3 DNA sequence: TGTGCCAGCAGCGCAACAGGGATTGCGAGCTATGGCTACACCTTC. This encodes CASSATGIASYGYTF.

The rearrangement uses TRBV6-6 and TRBJ1-5, with D possibly TRBD1 on 6 matching bases. The length of the CDR3 is 13 residues. Germline loops: CDR1 MNHNY, CDR2 SVGAGI (reference sequence). V lost 9 bases, J lost 6 bases, and 15 bases lay in between. CDR3 nucleotide sequence: TGTGCCAGTTATAAGGGGGTTTCTCAGCCCCAGCATTTT. Encoded protein: CASYKGVSQPQHF.

The chain joins TRBV11-2 to TRBJ1-4, with 9 bases fitting TRBD1. J was trimmed by 8 bases and V by 4 bases; bases with no gene match: 5. The CDR3 sequence is 14 residues long. Per germline, CDR1 SGHAT and CDR2 FQNNGV. This CDR3 is CASSSGTGYEKLFF. The CDR3 DNA reads as TGTGCCAGCAGCTCCGGGACAGGGTACGAAAAACTGTTTTTT. The full variable domain, completed using reference TRBV11-2 and TRBJ1-4, is EAGVAQSPRYKIIEKRQSVAFWCNPISGHATLYWYQQILGQGPKLLIQFQNNGVVDDSQLPKDRFSAERLKGVDSTLKIQPAKLEDSAVYLCASSSGTGYEKLFFGSGTQLSVL.

V and J are TRBV10-1 and TRBJ2-5, with TRBD2 as a possible D gene (6 bases). V gave up 8 bases and J gave up 3 bases, with 16 bases separating them. This CDR3 spans 14 amino acids. From germline, CDR1 is WNHNN and CDR2 SYGVQD (reference sequence). The chain's CDR3 is CASGGAGRKETQYF. The CDR3 DNA is TGCGCCAGCGGCGGGGCGGGGCGGAAAGAGACCCAGTACTTC.

The chain employs TRBV2 and TRBJ1-2; 8 nucleotides agree with TRBD1. CDR3 length: 14 amino acids. From germline, CDR1 is SNHLY and CDR2 FYNNEI. V lost 6 bases, J lost 4 bases, and 7 bases stayed unmatched. CDR3 nucleotide sequence: TGTGCCAGCAGAGAAACCGGGACAGGCTATGGCTACACCTTC. Amino acid sequence: CASRETGTGYGYTF.

This chain connects TRBV7-3 to TRBJ1-3; TRBD1 is a possible D gene (6 bases). Germline lookup yields CDR1 SGHTA and CDR2 FQGTGA. V was pared by 6 bases and J by 1 base, with 7 bases between. The CDR3 length is 13 residues. The CDR3 region is CASRGGSGNTIYF. DNA for the CDR3: TGTGCCAGCAGAGGGGGATCTGGAAACACCATATATTTT.

The chain recombines TRBV30 with TRBJ2-3; 10 bases agree with TRBD1. This CDR3 is built from 14 residues. In germline, CDR1 is GTSNPN, CDR2 SVGIG (reference sequence). V lost 0 bases and J lost 5; bases outside the gene matches: 2. The CDR3 nucleotides are TGTGCCTGGAGTGTTGGACAGGGGGTAGATACGCAGTATTTT. This translates into CAWSVGQGVDTQYF.

The V call is TRBV6-6, the J call TRBJ2-2; possible D gene TRBD1, 5 bases. Trimming removed 2 bases at V and 1 base at J, with 5 bases between. The CDR3 length is 14 residues. Germline V gene lookup returns CDR1 MNHNY and CDR2 SVGAGI (reference sequence). The CDR3 is CASSYTGNTGELFF. CDR3 in DNA: TGTGCCAGCAGTTACACAGGGAACACCGGGGAGCTGTTTTTT.

The rearrangement links TRBV13 to TRBJ2-1; 16 bases line up with TRBD2. Germline V gene sequence: CDR1 PRHDT, CDR2 FYEKMQ (reference sequence). Trimming removed 4 bases from V and 14 bases from J; junction bases left unmatched: 5. This CDR3 is 14 amino acids long. The CDR3 reads CASSSGLAGGAEFF. CDR3 coding DNA: TGTGCCAGCAGCTCGGGACTAGCGGGGGGGGCGGAGTTCTTC.